This T cell receptor (beta chain) was sequenced during a study of T cells in localized non-small cell lung cancer. Study-level findings and limits: Uninvolved adjacent lung had higher T cell clonality than tumor and all other tissues. Elevated circulating T cell density in blood was associated with longer overall survival. A median about 54 of the top 100 tumor clones appeared in adjacent lung.

Libraries were prepared by immunoSEQ multiplex PCR; TCRdb keeps only in-frame clonotypes and omits some of them. This sample has under 650 clones, with 30% to 45% found just once. J lost 4 bases, V lost 5 bases, and 1 base had no gene match. The length of the CDR3 is 14 residues. CDR1 and CDR2 (germline): LNHDA, SQIVND (reference sequence). Regarding this clone: The antigen remains unidentified.

Adjacent lung lacking atypia came from at least 2 cm beyond the tumor margin. This chain links TRBV19 with TRBJ2-1, with 11 nucleotides matching TRBD2. The source is a man aged 40-75 years with stage I lung adenocarcinoma. The sequences come from normal lung tissue next to the tumor, collected before any cancer treatment. The CDR3 bases are TGTGCCAGTAGTGTAGCGGGAGGGTACAATGAGCAGTTCTTC. It specifies CASSVAGGYNEQFF.